This TCR beta chain was identified in a study of blood T cells in healthy people across ages. Across the study: Per two T cells, about one barcoded beta molecule was captured through template switching. Overall study results and limits: Naive T cell percentage strongly correlated with TCR beta diversity.

Through a sample-barcoded 5' primer and a J-beta primer mix, a second PCR was run for about 6 to 11 cycles. TCRdb passed the 5' RACE reads through MiXCR, listing each CDR3 protein once. The sample consists of 1.5 million to 2 million distinct CDR3 sequences, about 35% of them appearing once. Remarks on this clonotype: The antigen is undetermined. Germline is not matched at one junction end, which may reflect a read error.

CDR3 size: 13 residues. Germline CDR1 is DFQATT and CDR2 is SNEGSKA (reference sequence). Those donating, healthy Caucasian individuals from Russia, were aged roughly 6 to 100. Extraction yielded at least 5 micrograms of total RNA per sample. The receptor was derived from a woman in her twenties or thirties in good health. The chain employs TRBV20-1 and TRBJ1-5; D is possibly TRBD1 (5 bases). Material for sequencing was blood. In DNA, the CDR3 is TGCAGTGGGAGGGACTCCCCCGGCCAGCCCCGGCATTTT. Protein product: CSGRDSPGQPRHF.